This TCR beta chain was documented in a study of metastatic and nonmetastatic thyroid tumors (TCRdb year 2020). As for the study more broadly: Repertoires from peripheral blood and from tumor or nodule tissue samples of malignant and benign thyroid patients were compared. On the study overall, not on this receptor specifically: TCR beta diversity was reported as significantly higher in malignant tumors than in benign nodules, in both blood and tumor samples.

Note on this clone: The specificity of this receptor is unknown. Per-base qualities were not stored, and no clone one base away is much larger.

Library preparation was by PCR. The instrument was an Illumina HiSeq 4000. High-throughput sequencing was used to profile the TCR beta-chain CDR3 region of each patient. On the study's bioinformatics: The researchers built a classifier to tell apart papillary thyroid cancer patients with distant metastasis, based on CDR3 differences among clinicopathological groups. Repertoire diversity was assessed with the Shannon index, and tumor-blood repertoire similarity with the Morisita-Horn index. TCRdb reprocessing: public reads trimmed at Q25 with fastp, clones called with MiXCR, in-frame beta chains kept. It is TCRdb's table, rather than the study itself, that gives the V and J calls and clone size. Present in this sample are over 10,000 clones, roughly 29% of which were seen just once. The ten top clones hold about 15% of the sample. The germline V gene sets CDR1 to MNHNS and CDR2 to SASEGT. V and J lose 2 bases and 4 bases, and a span of 13 bases separates them. From the cysteine up to the phenylalanine, the CDR3 has a length of 15 residues. Kept here is only the CDR3 DNA, which spans 45 bases and is read in frame from base 1.

None of the patients had been given any treatment before thyroid surgery. Using T-cell receptor beta sequencing, the study looked back at clinical samples from patients collected from about 2011 to 2019. This TCR was sampled from a male donor with papillary thyroid cancer or a benign thyroid nodule (not recorded which). Some clones in this sample may be carry-over from other donors' samples. The specimen was tumor tissue. The sequence links TRBV6-1 to TRBJ2-3; the D segment is perhaps TRBD1 or TRBD2, each sharing 5 matched bases. The DNA is TGTGCCAGCAGTGAACGGGCAGGGACCCCAGATACGCAGTATTTT. Its protein product is CASSERAGTPDTQYF.